This T cell receptor beta chain was recovered during a study of control samples from healthy donors and cancer patients. The germline V gene has CDR1 MDHEN and CDR2 SYDVKM. Trimming took off 4 bases at V and 6 bases at J, with 15 bases between the two ends. The CDR3 loop spans 14 amino acids. Measured with immunoSEQ multiplex PCR; TCRdb has only the in-frame clones, and not every one. The repertoire holds 150,000 to 200,000 clones, with about 91% as singletons. This clone was found once. The sample consisted of blood. The sequence was collected from a man in his late teens or twenties in good health. This sequence joins TRBV28 and TRBJ2-5; D unclear. The CDR3, as DNA: TGTGCCAGCAGTTCCCCGGATATTAGGAAGACCCAGTACTTC. Residues: CASSSPDIRKTQYF.